This TCR beta chain was sequenced during a study of blood T cells in healthy people across ages. The study, taken as a whole, reports: It was held that the diversity estimates obtained from one million T cells were underestimates.

Points on this clonotype: Its antigen is not identified.

It was with a sample-barcoded 5' primer and a J-beta primer mix that a second PCR of about 6 to 12 cycles was run. TCRdb passed the 5' RACE reads through MiXCR, listing each CDR3 protein once. This sample carries fewer than 900,000 distinct CDR3 sequences, around 46% of them seen once, and the ten largest clones take around 20%. Sample: blood. This sequence was found in a woman in her fifties or sixties in good health.

The CDR3 is CASSGTGYQETQYF. CDR3 sequence (DNA): TGTGCCAGCAGTGGAACAGGCTACCAAGAGACCCAGTACTTC. The chain links TRBV6-5 to TRBJ2-5; D perhaps matches TRBD1 (5 bases). Germline V gene sequence: CDR1 MNHEY, CDR2 SVGAGI. The CDR3 totals 14 residues. Trimming took off 5 bases at V and 0 bases at J, with 10 bases between the two ends.